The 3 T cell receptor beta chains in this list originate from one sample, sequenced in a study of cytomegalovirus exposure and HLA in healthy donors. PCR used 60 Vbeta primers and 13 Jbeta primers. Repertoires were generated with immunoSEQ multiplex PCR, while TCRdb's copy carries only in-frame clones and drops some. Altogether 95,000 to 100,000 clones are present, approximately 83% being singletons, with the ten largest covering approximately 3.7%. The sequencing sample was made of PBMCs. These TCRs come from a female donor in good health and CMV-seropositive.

CDR3: CASSQGREKLFF. The CDR3 nucleotides read TGCGCCAGCAGCCAAGGGAGGGAAAAACTGTTTTTT. The genes are TRBV4-1 and TRBJ1-4; unclear D gene. CDR1 MGHRA and CDR2 YSYEKL come from the germline V gene. V lost 1 base and J 8 bases, leaving 5 bases between the germline ends. This CDR3 is built from 12 residues.

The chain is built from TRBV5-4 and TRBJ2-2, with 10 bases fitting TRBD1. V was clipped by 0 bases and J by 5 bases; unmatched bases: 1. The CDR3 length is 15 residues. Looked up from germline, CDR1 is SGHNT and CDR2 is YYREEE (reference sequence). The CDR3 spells CASSLGGQGTGELFF. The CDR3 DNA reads TGTGCCAGCAGCTTGGGGGGACAGGGGACCGGGGAGCTGTTTTTT.

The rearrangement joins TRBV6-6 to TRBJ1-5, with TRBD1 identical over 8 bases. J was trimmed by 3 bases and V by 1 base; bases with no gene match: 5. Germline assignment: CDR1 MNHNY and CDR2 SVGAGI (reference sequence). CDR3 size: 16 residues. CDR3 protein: CASSYLDREDNQPQHF. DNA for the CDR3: TGTGCCAGCAGTTACTTGGACAGGGAGGACAATCAGCCCCAGCATTTT.